This entry lists 32 T cell receptor beta chains sequenced from one sample in a study of blood T cell repertoires in COVID-19. This table comes from immunoSEQ multiplex PCR, and its TCRdb copy is limited to in-frame clones, with some not included. The sample has over 250,000 clones; 83% are singletons. Sequenced input: peripheral blood. The receptor set was obtained from a woman aged 45 to 65 who had recovered from COVID-19.

V gene TRBV23-1 combines with J gene TRBJ1-2; no firm D call. TRBV23-1 has ORF status, its function being uncertain. V shed 10 bases and J shed 0 bases, with 12 bases lying between them. The CDR3 runs to 13 residues. This CDR3 reads CAIPFGSNYGYTF. CDR3 nucleotides: TGCGCCATCCCTTTCGGGTCTAACTATGGCTACACCTTC.

This chain links TRBV18 with TRBJ2-7; possibly TRBD1 for D (6 bases). CDR3 length equals 15 residues. The germline gives CDR1 KGHSH, CDR2 LQKENI. Trimming removed 5 bases at V and 3 bases at J, with 17 bases between. The CDR3 loop is CASSSPLSQGYEQYF. For the CDR3, the DNA is TGTGCCAGCTCATCTCCCCTGTCACAGGGCTACGAGCAGTACTTC.

This sequence joins TRBV7-6 and TRBJ2-5; possible D gene TRBD2, 5 bases. The length of the CDR3 is 15 residues. In germline, CDR1 is SGHVS, CDR2 FNYEAQ. The ends were cut back, 5 bases at V and 1 base at J, with 14 bases in the middle. CDR3 DNA: TGTGCCAGCAGCGAGGGAATATACGGCCAAGAGACCCAGTACTTC. It specifies CASSEGIYGQETQYF.

The gene calls are TRBV7-6 and TRBJ1-6, with 10 positions matching TRBD1. V trimming: 4 bases; J trimming: 5 bases; junction bases outside the gene matches: 2. The CDR3 covers 15 residues. Looked up from germline, CDR1 is SGHVS and CDR2 is FNYEAQ. CDR3 residues: CASSYGQGDNSPLHF. In nucleotides, the CDR3 is TGTGCCAGCAGCTACGGACAGGGGGATAATTCACCCCTCCACTTT.

V and J are TRBV7-2 and TRBJ2-2; no reliable D call. The V gene lost 5 bases and the J gene lost 6 bases, with 7 bases spanning the gap. The CDR3 spans 12 residues. Germline values: CDR1 SGHTA, CDR2 FQGNSA. CDR3 nucleotide sequence: TGTGCCAGCAGCCCCTACCCCGGGGAGCTGTTTTTT. Translating gives CASSPYPGELFF. Together with reference TRBV7-2 and TRBJ2-2, the CDR3 gives the full variable domain: GAGVSQSPSNKVTEKGKDVELRCDPISGHTALYWYRQSLGQGLEFLIYFQGNSAPDKSGLPSDRFSAERTGGSVSTLTIQRTQQEDSAVYLCASSPYPGELFFGEGSRLTVL.

The gene calls are TRBV19 and TRBJ2-2, with D possibly TRBD1 on 5 matching bases. This CDR3 region has 15 residues. With 7 bases removed from V and 4 bases from J, the gap between germline ends came to 16 bases. Germline CDR1 is LNHDA and CDR2 is SQIVND (reference sequence). CDR3 DNA: TGTGCCAGTACCACATTTCAGGGATTCACCGGGGAGCTGTTTTTT. This codes for CASTTFQGFTGELFF.

A word on this clone: A much larger clone lies one base from this, so it may be a read error. The same CDR3 is also encoded by other DNA sequences in this sample. V usage is TRBV6-5 and J usage is TRBJ2-7; TRBD1 aligns across 8 bases. CDR1 is MNHEY, CDR2 SVGAGI, per germline. After removal of 3 bases from V and 1 base from J, the junction contained 2 bases not matched to a gene. The CDR3 runs 14 residues. CDR3 residues: CASSYRDRSYEQYF. In DNA, the CDR3 is TGTGCCAGCAGTTATCGGGACAGGTCCTACGAGCAGTACTTC.

The J gene is TRBJ2-7, the V gene TRBV29-1; D possibly uses TRBD1 or TRBD2 (5 bases each). This CDR3 is built from 12 residues. Trimming pared 7 bases from V and 3 bases from J, leaving 13 bases between. The germline V gene encodes CDR1 SQVTM and CDR2 ANQGSEA. The DNA for the CDR3 is TGCAGCGCGGGATCAGGGTACTACGAGCAGTACTTC. The encoded protein is CSAGSGYYEQYF.

This clone was seen just once. The chain employs TRBV28 and TRBJ2-1; the D gene is possibly TRBD2 (6 bases). CDR1 and CDR2 from the germline V gene are MDHEN and SYDVKM. Trimming pared 3 bases from V and 0 bases from J, leaving 12 bases between. The CDR3 covers 16 residues. The DNA of the CDR3 is TGTGCCAGCAGTTTGTTTAGCGGAGGCTCCTACAATGAGCAGTTCTTC. Translating it yields CASSLFSGGSYNEQFF.

J is TRBJ2-3 and V is TRBV29-1; D possibly corresponds to TRBD1 (6 bases). The CDR3 runs 13 residues. Trimming stripped 4 bases from V and 2 bases from J, with 10 bases between. Germline-derived CDR1 and CDR2 are SQVTM and ANQGSEA. CDR3 in amino acids: CSVGRGSTDTQYF. CDR3 DNA: TGCAGCGTTGGAAGGGGGTCCACAGATACGCAGTATTTT.

The chain carries TRBV24-1 and TRBJ2-1; possible D gene TRBD2, 6 bases. Germline CDR1 is KGHDR and CDR2 is SFDVKD. Trimming stripped 0 bases from V and 7 bases from J, with 12 bases between. The CDR3 runs 15 residues. The CDR3 sequence: CATSDLGTGENEQFF. In DNA, the CDR3 is TGTGCCACCAGTGATTTGGGGACGGGAGAGAATGAGCAGTTCTTC.

The chain recombines TRBV28 with TRBJ1-6, with D possibly TRBD1 on 6 matching bases. Germline-derived CDR1 and CDR2 are MDHEN and SYDVKM. The CDR3 extends over 14 amino acids. Between the trimmed V and J ends, which lost 6 bases and 3 bases, there was a span of 9 bases. CDR3 loop: CASRYRDYNSPLHF. CDR3 DNA sequence: TGTGCCAGCAGATACAGGGACTATAATTCACCCCTCCACTTT.

This clone occurred a few times. The chain combines TRBV19 with TRBJ2-1; TRBD2 agrees at 7 bases. After removal of 4 bases from V and 12 bases from J, the junction contained 6 bases not matched to a gene. The CDR3 is 12 amino acids. Germline-derived CDR1 and CDR2 are LNHDA and SQIVND (reference sequence). The CDR3 DNA reads TGTGCCAGTAGTAGACGGGGGGAGGGGCAGTTCTTC. Amino acid sequence: CASSRRGEGQFF.

Notes on this clone: The junction shows a germline mismatch at one end, possibly a read error. The chain has TRBV4-1 and TRBJ2-1, with TRBD2 identical over 9 bases. CDR1 MGHRA and CDR2 YSYEKL come from the germline V gene. The CDR3 extends over 13 amino acids. CDR3 loop: CASGHAGGNEQFF. The CDR3 DNA sequence: TGCGCCAGCGGCCACGCGGGGGGGAATGAGCAGTTCTTC.

As for this clone: The junction departs from germline at one end; a sequencing error may be responsible. The chain has TRBV6-1 and TRBJ1-5; D uncertain. Germline V gene data show CDR1 as MNHNS and CDR2 as SASEGT. The CDR3 runs to 15 residues. CDR3 DNA: TGTGCCAGCAGGGAAGGGCCAGACTCTCGCCAGCCCCAGCATTTT. It is translated as CASREGPDSRQPQHF.

The J gene is TRBJ2-7, the V gene TRBV28; perhaps TRBD2 as D (5 bases). Germline loops: CDR1 MDHEN, CDR2 SYDVKM. The CDR3 totals 16 residues. V lost 4 bases, J lost 3 bases, and 19 bases lay in between. CDR3 sequence reads: CASSSASAGEVYEQYF. CDR3 coding DNA: TGTGCCAGCAGTTCCGCTTCTGCCGGGGAAGTCTACGAGCAGTACTTC.

This rearrangement joins TRBV27 to TRBJ2-1; tentatively, D is TRBD1 (6 bases). The CDR3 totals 14 residues. Germline V CDR1 and CDR2: MNHEY, SMNVEV (reference sequence). Trimming stripped 6 bases from V and 2 bases from J, with 11 bases between. The CDR3 DNA reads TGTGCCAGCAGAACAGGGCTAACCTACAATGAGCAGTTCTTC. Translation gives CASRTGLTYNEQFF.

The chain uses TRBV9 and TRBJ2-5, with TRBD2 matching 13 bases. This CDR3 contains 16 residues. From germline, CDR1 is SGDLS and CDR2 YYNGEE. V lost 4 bases and J lost 1; bases outside the gene matches: 4. The CDR3 reads CASSPGLAGAQETQYF. The DNA for the CDR3 is TGTGCCAGCAGCCCAGGACTAGCGGGGGCCCAAGAGACCCAGTACTTC.

V and J are TRBV3-1 (or the pseudogene TRBV3-2) and TRBJ1-1; 8 bases fit TRBD1. Trimming cost V 2 bases and J 6 bases; bases outside gene matches: 11. The CDR3 is 16 amino acids. Germline V CDR1 and CDR2: LGHDT, YNNKEL (reference sequence). The CDR3, as DNA: TGTGCCAGCAGCCAACCTAGGACAGGGAGGTTACCTGAAGCTTTCTTT. It is translated as CASSQPRTGRLPEAFF.

The CDR3 sequence is CASSFDSTGELFF. CDR3 nucleotides: TGCGCCAGCAGCTTTGACAGCACCGGGGAGCTGTTTTTT. The V call is TRBV5-1, the J call TRBJ2-2, with D possibly being TRBD1 (5 bases). The CDR3 consists of 13 residues. Per the germline V gene, CDR1 is SGHRS and CDR2 is YFSETQ. Trimming shortened V by 2 bases and J by 4 bases, and 6 bases separated the two germline ends.

The chain carries TRBV12-3 or TRBV12-4 and TRBJ2-5; D ambiguous. V lost 7 bases and J lost 0, with 6 bases in between. This CDR3 region has 12 residues. CDR3 amino acids: CASTTNQETQYF. CDR3 nucleotide sequence: TGTGCCAGCACCACAAACCAAGAGACCCAGTACTTC.

The V call is TRBV7-9, the J call TRBJ2-1; 14 bases fit TRBD2. V dropped 5 bases and J dropped 6; count of bases not matched to a gene: 6. CDR1 and CDR2 (germline): SEHNR, FQNEAQ (reference sequence). This CDR3 region has 16 residues. CDR3 coding DNA: TGTGCCAGCAGCCCCGGACTAGCGGGAGGAGCCAATGAGCAGTTCTTC. This encodes CASSPGLAGGANEQFF.

This chain links TRBV28 with TRBJ2-7, with D perhaps matching TRBD2 (6 bases). V shed 3 bases and J shed 1 base, with 13 bases lying between them. Per the germline V gene, CDR1 is MDHEN and CDR2 is SYDVKM. The CDR3 runs 15 residues. The CDR3 sequence: CASSLSKAGSYEQYF. CDR3 nucleotides: TGTGCCAGCAGTTTGTCGAAGGCGGGATCCTACGAGCAGTACTTC.

This chain joins TRBV5-1 and TRBJ2-5; D is unresolved. Germline loops: CDR1 SGHRS, CDR2 YFSETQ. The germline V and J ends were trimmed by 4 bases and 5 bases, with 15 bases remaining between them. There are 14 residues in the CDR3. CDR3 in DNA: TGCGCCAGCAGCCCTGACTGGCGAGTGGAGACCCAGTACTTC. Amino acids: CASSPDWRVETQYF.

CDR3 coding DNA: TGTGCCAGCAGCCTCCCCCGGGGGGGCTTATGGCAAGAGACCCAGTACTTC. Residues: CASSLPRGGLWQETQYF. The chain links TRBV3-1 (or the pseudogene TRBV3-2) to TRBJ2-5, with 8 bases matching TRBD2. V dropped 4 bases and J dropped 2; count of bases not matched to a gene: 12. The CDR3 spans 17 residues. Germline-derived CDR1 and CDR2 are LGHDT and YNNKEL (reference sequence).

This chain connects TRBV28 to TRBJ1-1; TRBD1 agrees at 7 bases. The CDR3 is 15 residues long. Trimming removed 5 bases from V and 4 bases from J; junction bases left unmatched: 10. CDR1 and CDR2 (germline): MDHEN, SYDVKM. CDR3 sequence (DNA): TGTGCCAGCAGTCCCTACAGGGGCTCTACCACTGAAGCTTTCTTT. As protein: CASSPYRGSTTEAFF.

The J gene is TRBJ1-4, the V gene TRBV19; D not resolved. Trimming took 5 bases from V and 4 from J, leaving 11 bases between them. The CDR3 has 14 residues. The germline gives CDR1 LNHDA, CDR2 SQIVND (reference sequence). The CDR3 here is CASSPTEFNEKLFF. The CDR3 DNA reads TGTGCCAGTAGTCCGACTGAATTTAATGAAAAACTGTTTTTT.

This chain joins TRBV10-1 and TRBJ2-1, with a weak D call TRBD1 (6 bases). The CDR3 is 18 amino acids. Germline-derived CDR1 and CDR2 are WNHNN and SYGVQD (reference sequence). Trimming removed 0 bases at V and 3 bases at J, with 18 bases between. In DNA, the CDR3 is TGCGCCAGCAGTGAGTCATCCTCGACAGGCCGCGGCTACAATGAGCAGTTCTTC. Translating gives CASSESSSTGRGYNEQFF.

The chain recombines TRBV9 with TRBJ1-1; weak D call: TRBD1 (5 bases). V dropped 4 bases and J dropped 3 bases, with 16 bases sitting between them. The V gene's germline CDR1 is SGDLS and CDR2 YYNGEE. The CDR3 runs 15 residues. Here the CDR3 reads CASSPGGGLDTEAFF. CDR3 nucleotides: TGTGCCAGCAGCCCCGGGGGAGGTTTGGACACTGAAGCTTTCTTT.

With regard to this clone: This same CDR3 is encoded by further DNA sequences in the sample. This chain connects TRBV28 to TRBJ1-5; weak D call: TRBD1 (5 bases). This CDR3 comprises 14 residues. V was trimmed by 6 bases and J by 0 bases, leaving 9 bases between them. Germline V gene lookup returns CDR1 MDHEN and CDR2 SYDVKM. The CDR3 is CASSRGGSNQPQHF. The CDR3, as DNA: TGTGCCAGCAGCCGGGGGGGTAGCAATCAGCCCCAGCATTTT.

V usage is TRBV9 and J usage is TRBJ2-2; 10 nucleotides line up with TRBD2. The CDR3 is 14 amino acids. Germline lookup yields CDR1 SGDLS and CDR2 YYNGEE. With 10 bases clipped from V and 5 bases from J, the junction kept 8 bases outside the gene matches. The CDR3 sequence: CASSLAGRTGELFF. In DNA form, the CDR3 reads TGTGCCTCCTCACTAGCGGGAAGGACCGGGGAGCTGTTTTTT.

V and J are TRBV7-3 and TRBJ2-5; a possible D gene is TRBD1 (6 bases). Germline CDR1 SGHTA, CDR2 FQGTGA. This CDR3 spans 12 amino acids. The V and J ends lost 11 bases and 2 bases respectively, with 12 bases between them. The CDR3 loop reads CARPTGQETQYF. The CDR3 bases are TGTGCCCGACCGACAGGACAAGAGACCCAGTACTTC.